The TCR beta chain described here comes from a study of Graves' ophthalmopathy and Graves' hyperthyroidism. In the study overall: Investigators collected peripheral blood at initial diagnosis, before any treatment was given.

Points from the study as a whole: Ophthalmopathy progression was predicted with approximately 68% sensitivity and about 72% specificity.

The study excluded patients with other autoimmune diseases, uncontrolled infections, pregnancy or lactation. Thyroid ultrasound, orbital computed tomography, TRAb, serum thyroxine and clinical symptoms formed the basis of diagnosis. Concerning this clonotype itself: Its antigen is not identified.

The study amplified TCR beta CDR3 regions using RNA transcripts. Investigators did first-round RT-PCR with HTBI primers, then second-round multiplex PCR. TCRdb reprocessed the multiplex PCR reads via MiXCR and lists one record per CDR3 protein. This sample carries almost 750,000 distinct CDR3 sequences, 35% to 50% of them seen once, and the ten largest clones take less than 55%. This clonotype was sampled from an adult man with Graves' ophthalmopathy. The sequenced material came from peripheral blood.

The DNA of the CDR3 is TGTGCCAGCACCTTGCAGGCGAACGAGCAGTACTTC. Amino acids: CASTLQANEQYF. This sequence joins TRBV11-2 and TRBJ2-7; D is undetermined. This CDR3 is built from 12 residues. V dropped 7 bases and J dropped 5 bases, with 12 bases sitting between them. CDR1 and CDR2 from the germline V gene are SGHAT and FQNNGV.